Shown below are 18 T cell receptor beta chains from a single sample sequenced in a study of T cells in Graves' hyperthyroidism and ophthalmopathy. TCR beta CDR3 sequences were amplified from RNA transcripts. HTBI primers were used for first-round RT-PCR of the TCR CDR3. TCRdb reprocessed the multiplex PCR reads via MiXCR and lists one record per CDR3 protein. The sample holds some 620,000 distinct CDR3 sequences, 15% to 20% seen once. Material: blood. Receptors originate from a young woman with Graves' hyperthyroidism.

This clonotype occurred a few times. CDR3 nucleotides: TGTGCCAGCAGTCCAAGGGCCGGGGCCCTCACTGAAGCTTTCTTT. Residues: CASSPRAGALTEAFF. The rearrangement links TRBV12-3 or TRBV12-4 to TRBJ1-1; the D gene is possibly TRBD1 (5 bases). Trimming stripped 5 bases from V and 4 bases from J, with 17 bases between. The CDR3 sequence is 15 residues long.

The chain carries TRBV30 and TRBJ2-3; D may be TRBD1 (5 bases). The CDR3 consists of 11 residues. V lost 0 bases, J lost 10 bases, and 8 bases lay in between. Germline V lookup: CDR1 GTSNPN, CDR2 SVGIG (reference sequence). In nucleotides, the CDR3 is TGTGCCTGGAGTGTAGGGGCAGCGCAGTATTTT. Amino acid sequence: CAWSVGAAQYF. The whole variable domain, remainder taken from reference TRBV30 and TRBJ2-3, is SQTIHQWPATLVQPVGSPLSLECTVEGTSNPNLYWYRQAAGRGLQLLFYSVGIGQISSEVPQNLSASRPQDRQFILSSKKLLLSDSGFYLCAWSVGAAQYFGPGTRLTVL.

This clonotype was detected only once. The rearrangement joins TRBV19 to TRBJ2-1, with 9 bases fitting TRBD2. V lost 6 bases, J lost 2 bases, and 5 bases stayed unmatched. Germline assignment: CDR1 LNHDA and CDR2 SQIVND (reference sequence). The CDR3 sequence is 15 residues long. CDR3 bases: TGTGCCAGTAGCCGGGGACTAGCCCCCTACAATGAGCAGTTCTTC. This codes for CASSRGLAPYNEQFF.

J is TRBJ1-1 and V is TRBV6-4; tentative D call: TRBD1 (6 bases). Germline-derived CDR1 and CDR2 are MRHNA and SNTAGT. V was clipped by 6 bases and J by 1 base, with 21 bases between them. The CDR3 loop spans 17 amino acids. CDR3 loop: CASRSLGGDPTNTEAFF. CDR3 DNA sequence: TGTGCCAGCAGATCATTAGGGGGGGATCCGACGAACACTGAAGCTTTCTTT.

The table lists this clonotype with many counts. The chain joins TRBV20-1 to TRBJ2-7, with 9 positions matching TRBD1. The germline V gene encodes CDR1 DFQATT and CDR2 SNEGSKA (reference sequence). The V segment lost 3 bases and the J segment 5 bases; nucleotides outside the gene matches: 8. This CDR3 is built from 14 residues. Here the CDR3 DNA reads TGCAGTGCTAGGGGGGGACAGGGATCGGACGAGCAGTACTTC. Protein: CSARGGQGSDEQYF.

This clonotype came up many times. The CDR3 here is CASSSHRQGGNEKLFF. The CDR3 DNA reads as TGTGCCAGCAGCTCACATAGACAGGGCGGTAATGAAAAACTGTTTTTT. J is TRBJ1-4 and V is TRBV7-2; the match to TRBD1 covers 7 bases. Losses at the gene ends were 4 bases for V and 4 bases for J; bases not matched to a gene: 9. The CDR3 length is 16 residues. Looked up from germline, CDR1 is SGHTA and CDR2 is FQGNSA.

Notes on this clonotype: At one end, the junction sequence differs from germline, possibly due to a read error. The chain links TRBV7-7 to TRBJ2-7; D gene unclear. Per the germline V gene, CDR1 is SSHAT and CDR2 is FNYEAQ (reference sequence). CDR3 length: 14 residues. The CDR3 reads CASSPLLSSYEQYF. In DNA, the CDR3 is TGTGCTAGCAGCCCTCTCCTTAGCTCCTACGAGCAGTACTTC.

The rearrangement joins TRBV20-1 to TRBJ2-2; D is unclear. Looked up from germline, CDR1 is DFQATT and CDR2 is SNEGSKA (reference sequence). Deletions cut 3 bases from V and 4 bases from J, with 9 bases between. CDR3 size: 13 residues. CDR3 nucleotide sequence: TGCAGTGCTAGGGGGTTTAGCACCGGGGAGCTGTTTTTT. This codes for CSARGFSTGELFF.

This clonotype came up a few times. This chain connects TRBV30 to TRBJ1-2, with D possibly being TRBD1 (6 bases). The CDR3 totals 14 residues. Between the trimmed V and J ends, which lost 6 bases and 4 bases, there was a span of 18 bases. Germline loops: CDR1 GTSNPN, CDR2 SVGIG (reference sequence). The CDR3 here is CACPKGGVSYGYTF. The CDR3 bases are TGTGCCTGCCCTAAGGGGGGGGTATCCTATGGCTACACCTTC.

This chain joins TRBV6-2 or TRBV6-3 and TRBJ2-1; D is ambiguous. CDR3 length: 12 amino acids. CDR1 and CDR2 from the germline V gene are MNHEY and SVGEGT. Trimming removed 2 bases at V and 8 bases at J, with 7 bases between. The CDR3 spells CASSYGIHEQFF. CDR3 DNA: TGTGCCAGCAGTTACGGGATCCATGAGCAGTTCTTC.

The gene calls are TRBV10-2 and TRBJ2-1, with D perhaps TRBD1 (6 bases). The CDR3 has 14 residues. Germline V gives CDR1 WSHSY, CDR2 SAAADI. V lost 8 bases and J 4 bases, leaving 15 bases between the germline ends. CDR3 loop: CASVRDTPYNEQFF. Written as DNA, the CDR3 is TGCGCCAGCGTCCGGGACACACCATACAATGAGCAGTTCTTC.

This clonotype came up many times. The CDR3 nucleotides read TGTGCCAGCAGCTTAGCCACCGGAGCGGGATACGAGCAGTACTTC. Amino acids: CASSLATGAGYEQYF. V is TRBV7-2 and J is TRBJ2-7, with 7 bases identical to TRBD2. The CDR3 has 15 amino acids. Germline CDR1 and CDR2: SGHTA and FQGNSA. V shed 0 bases and J 4 bases; nucleotides not matched to a gene: 6. The full variable domain, completed using reference TRBV7-2 and TRBJ2-7, is GAGVSQSPSNKVTEKGKDVELRCDPISGHTALYWYRQSLGQGLEFLIYFQGNSAPDKSGLPSDRFSAERTGGSVSTLTIQRTQQEDSAVYLCASSLATGAGYEQYFGPGTRLTVT.

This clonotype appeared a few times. The CDR3 DNA is TGTGCCAGCTCACCCGGGGACAGCGGCTACGAGCAGTACTTC. It specifies CASSPGDSGYEQYF. The chain recombines TRBV18 with TRBJ2-7; 7 nucleotides agree with TRBD1. V shed 3 bases and J 3 bases; nucleotides not matched to a gene: 5. The CDR3 runs 14 residues. Germline V gene lookup returns CDR1 KGHSH and CDR2 LQKENI.

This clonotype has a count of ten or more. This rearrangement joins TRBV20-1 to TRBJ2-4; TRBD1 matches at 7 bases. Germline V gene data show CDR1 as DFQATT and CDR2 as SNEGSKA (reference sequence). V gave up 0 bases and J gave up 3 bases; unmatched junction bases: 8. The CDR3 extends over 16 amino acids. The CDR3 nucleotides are TGCAGTGCTAGAGATAGCTCGACAGGGCTCAAAAACATTCAGTACTTC. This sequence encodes CSARDSSTGLKNIQYF.

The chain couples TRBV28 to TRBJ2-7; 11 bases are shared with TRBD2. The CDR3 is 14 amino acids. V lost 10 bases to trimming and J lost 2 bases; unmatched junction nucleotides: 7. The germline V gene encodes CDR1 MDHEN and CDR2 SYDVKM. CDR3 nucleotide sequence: TGTGCCACACTTAGCGGGAGGGGGACCTACGAGCAGTACTTC. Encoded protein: CATLSGRGTYEQYF.

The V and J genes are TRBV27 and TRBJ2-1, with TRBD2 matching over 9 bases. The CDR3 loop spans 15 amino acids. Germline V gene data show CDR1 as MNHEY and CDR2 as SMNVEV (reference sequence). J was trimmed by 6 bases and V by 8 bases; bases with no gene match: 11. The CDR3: CASFFRLAEINEQFF. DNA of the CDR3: TGTGCCAGCTTTTTCCGACTAGCGGAGATCAATGAGCAGTTCTTC.

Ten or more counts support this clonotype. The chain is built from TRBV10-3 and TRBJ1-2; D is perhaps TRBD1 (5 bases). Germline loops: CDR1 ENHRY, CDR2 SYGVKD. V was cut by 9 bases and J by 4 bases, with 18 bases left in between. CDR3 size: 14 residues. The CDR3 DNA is TGTGCCATTAGTCAGGGAGGACAAGCCTATGGCTACACCTTC. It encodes CAISQGGQAYGYTF.

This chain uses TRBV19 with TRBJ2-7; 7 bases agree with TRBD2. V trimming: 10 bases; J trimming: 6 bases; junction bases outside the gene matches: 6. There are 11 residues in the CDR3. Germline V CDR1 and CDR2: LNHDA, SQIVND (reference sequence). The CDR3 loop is CATWEGSEQYF. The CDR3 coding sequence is TGTGCCACCTGGGAGGGGTCCGAGCAGTACTTC.